This T cell receptor (beta chain) derives from a study of T cell repertoires in cytomegalovirus infection. Study at large: HLA-B-restricted CMV epitopes that are well studied, plus recently identified HLA-C-restricted ones, were used by the study. Both CMV infection and a matching HLA type were indicated by public TCR beta signatures. Overall study results and limits: Dominant in the ex vivo response were TCR beta clonotypes restricted by HLA-C and specific for CMV.

CDR3 size: 13 residues. V gave up 4 bases and J gave up 6 bases, with 13 bases separating them. The germline gives CDR1 MGHRA, CDR2 YSYEKL. On this clonotype itself: Antigen unknown.

MiXCR, applied by TCRdb to the reads, yields one record per CDR3 protein. The sample shows about 500,000 distinct CDR3 sequences, 30% to 35% of them seen only once. This sequence was found in a human donor in good health (CMV status not recorded). Some clones in this sample may be carry-over from other donors' samples. The specimen was cultured PBMCs, collected from culture after CMV antigen stimulation. This chain connects TRBV4-1 to TRBJ2-7, with TRBD1 as a possible D gene (6 bases). The CDR3 is CASSPGQPTEQYF. The CDR3 DNA sequence: TGCGCCAGCAGCCCAGGACAGCCGACCGAGCAGTACTTC.